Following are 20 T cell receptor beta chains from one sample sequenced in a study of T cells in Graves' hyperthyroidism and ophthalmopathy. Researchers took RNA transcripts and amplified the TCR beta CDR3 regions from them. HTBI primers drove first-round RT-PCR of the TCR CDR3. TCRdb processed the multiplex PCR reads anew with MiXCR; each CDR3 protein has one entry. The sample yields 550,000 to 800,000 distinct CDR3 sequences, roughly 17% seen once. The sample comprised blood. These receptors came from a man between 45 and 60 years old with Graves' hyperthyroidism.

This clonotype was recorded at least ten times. The CDR3 nucleotides are TGTGCCACCAGGGGGGACAATTCCTACGAGCAGTACTTC. Amino acid sequence: CATRGDNSYEQYF. V usage is TRBV24-1 and J usage is TRBJ2-7; D is possibly TRBD1 (6 bases). Between the trimmed V and J ends, which lost 7 bases and 1 base, there was a span of 10 bases. Per germline, CDR1 KGHDR and CDR2 SFDVKD. This CDR3 region has 13 residues.

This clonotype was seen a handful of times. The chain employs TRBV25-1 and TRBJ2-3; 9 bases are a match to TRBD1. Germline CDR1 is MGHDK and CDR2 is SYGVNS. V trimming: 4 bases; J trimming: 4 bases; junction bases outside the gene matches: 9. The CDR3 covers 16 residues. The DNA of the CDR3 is TGTGCCAGCAGTGCCCACTCCGGGACAGGGTCAGATACGCAGTATTTT. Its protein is CASSAHSGTGSDTQYF.

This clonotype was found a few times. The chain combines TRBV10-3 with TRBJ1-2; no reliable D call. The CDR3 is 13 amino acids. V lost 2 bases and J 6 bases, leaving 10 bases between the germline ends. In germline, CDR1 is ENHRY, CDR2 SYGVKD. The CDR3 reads CAISEQAPDGYTF. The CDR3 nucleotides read TGTGCCATCAGTGAGCAGGCCCCTGATGGCTACACCTTC.

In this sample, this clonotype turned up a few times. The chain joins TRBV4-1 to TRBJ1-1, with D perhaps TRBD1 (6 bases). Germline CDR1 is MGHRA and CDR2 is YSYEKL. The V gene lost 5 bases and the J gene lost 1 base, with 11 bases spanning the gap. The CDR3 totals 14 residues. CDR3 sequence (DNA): TGCGCCAGCAGCGAAGTACAGGGGAACACTGAAGCTTTCTTT. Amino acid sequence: CASSEVQGNTEAFF.

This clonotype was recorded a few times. The DNA for the CDR3 is TGTGCCAGCAGTACCGACCTAGGAGCGGGTCAAGAGACCCAGTACTTC. It codes for CASSTDLGAGQETQYF. The chain links TRBV6-1 to TRBJ2-5; D perhaps matches TRBD2 (6 bases). This CDR3 has 16 amino acids. CDR1 MNHNS and CDR2 SASEGT come from the germline V gene. Trimming took off 5 bases at V and 2 bases at J, with 18 bases between the two ends.

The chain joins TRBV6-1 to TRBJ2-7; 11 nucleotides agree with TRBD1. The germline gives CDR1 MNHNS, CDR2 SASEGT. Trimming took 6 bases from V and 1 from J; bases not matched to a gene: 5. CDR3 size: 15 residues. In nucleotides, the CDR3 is TGTGCCAGCAGACCCGGGACAGGGGGTTCCTACGAGCAGTACTTC. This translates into CASRPGTGGSYEQYF.

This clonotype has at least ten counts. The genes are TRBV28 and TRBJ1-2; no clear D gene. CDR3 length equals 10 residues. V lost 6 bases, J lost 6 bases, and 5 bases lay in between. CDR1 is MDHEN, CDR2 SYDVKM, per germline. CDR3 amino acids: CASRLNGYTF. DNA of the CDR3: TGTGCCAGCAGATTAAATGGCTACACCTTC.

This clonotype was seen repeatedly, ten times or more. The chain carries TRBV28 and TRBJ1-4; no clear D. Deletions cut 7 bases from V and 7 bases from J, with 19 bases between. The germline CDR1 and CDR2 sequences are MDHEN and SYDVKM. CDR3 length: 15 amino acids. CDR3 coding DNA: TGTGCCAGCACCAATAGCGAACCCCGTAGTGAAAAACTGTTTTTT. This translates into CASTNSEPRSEKLFF.

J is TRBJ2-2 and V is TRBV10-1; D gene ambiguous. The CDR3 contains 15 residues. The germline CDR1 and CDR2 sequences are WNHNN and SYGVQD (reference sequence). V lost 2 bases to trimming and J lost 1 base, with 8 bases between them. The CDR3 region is CASSELFRNTGELFF. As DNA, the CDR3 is TGCGCCAGCAGTGAGCTGTTTAGGAACACCGGGGAGCTGTTTTTT.

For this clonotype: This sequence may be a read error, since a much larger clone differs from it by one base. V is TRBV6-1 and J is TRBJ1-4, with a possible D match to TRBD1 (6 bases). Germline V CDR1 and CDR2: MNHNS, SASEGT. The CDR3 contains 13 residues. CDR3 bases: TGTGCCAGTAGGGGGGAATATAATGAAAGACTGTTTTTT. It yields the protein CASRGEYNERLFF.

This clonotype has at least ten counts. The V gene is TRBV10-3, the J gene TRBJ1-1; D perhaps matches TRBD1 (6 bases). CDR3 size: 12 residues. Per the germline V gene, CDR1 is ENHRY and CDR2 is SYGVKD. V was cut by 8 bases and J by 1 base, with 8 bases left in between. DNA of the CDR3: TGTGCCATCCGGACAGAGAACACTGAAGCTTTCTTT. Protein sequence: CAIRTENTEAFF.

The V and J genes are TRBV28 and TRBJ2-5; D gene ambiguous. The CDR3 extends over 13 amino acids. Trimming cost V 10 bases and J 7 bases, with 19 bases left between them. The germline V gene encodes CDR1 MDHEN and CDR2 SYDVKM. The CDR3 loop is CATHSQETVTQYF. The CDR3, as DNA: TGTGCCACTCACTCACAAGAGACGGTGACCCAGTACTTC.

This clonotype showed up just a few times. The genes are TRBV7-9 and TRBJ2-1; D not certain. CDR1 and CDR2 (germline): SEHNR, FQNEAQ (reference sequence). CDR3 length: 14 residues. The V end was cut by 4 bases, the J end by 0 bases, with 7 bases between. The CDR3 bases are TGTGCCAGCAGCTACGGAAACTCCTACAATGAGCAGTTCTTC. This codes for CASSYGNSYNEQFF.

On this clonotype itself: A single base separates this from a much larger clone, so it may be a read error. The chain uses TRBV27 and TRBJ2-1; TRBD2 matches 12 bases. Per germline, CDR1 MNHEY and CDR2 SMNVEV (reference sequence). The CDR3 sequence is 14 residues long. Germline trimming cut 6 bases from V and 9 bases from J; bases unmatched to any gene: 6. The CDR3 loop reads CASSPTSGSGEQFF. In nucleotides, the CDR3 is TGTGCCAGCAGCCCGACTAGCGGGAGTGGTGAGCAGTTCTTC.

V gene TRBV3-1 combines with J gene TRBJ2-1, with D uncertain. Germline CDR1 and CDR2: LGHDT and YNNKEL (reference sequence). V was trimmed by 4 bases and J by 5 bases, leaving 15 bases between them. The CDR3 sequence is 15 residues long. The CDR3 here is CASSRYRVGNNEQFF. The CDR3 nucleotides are TGTGCCAGCAGCCGATACCGAGTGGGAAACAATGAGCAGTTCTTC.

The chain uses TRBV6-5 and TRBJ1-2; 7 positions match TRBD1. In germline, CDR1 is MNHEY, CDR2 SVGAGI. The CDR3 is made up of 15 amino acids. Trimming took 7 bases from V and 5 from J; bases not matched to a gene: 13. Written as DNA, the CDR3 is TGTGCCAGCAAACGGGACAGCCTGGGACTATATGGCTACACCTTC. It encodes CASKRDSLGLYGYTF.

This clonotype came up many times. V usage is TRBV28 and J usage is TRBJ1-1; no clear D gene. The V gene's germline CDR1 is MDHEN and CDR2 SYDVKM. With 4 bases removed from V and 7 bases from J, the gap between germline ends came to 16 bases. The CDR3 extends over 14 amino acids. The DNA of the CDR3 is TGTGCCAGCAGTTCCCCCGGCGGCAGCAATGAAGCTTTCTTT. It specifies CASSSPGGSNEAFF. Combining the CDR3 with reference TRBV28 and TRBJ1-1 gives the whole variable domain DVKVTQSSRYLVKRTGEKVFLECVQDMDHENMFWYRQDPGLGLRLIYFSYDVKMKEKGDIPEGYSVSREKKERFSLILESASTNQTSMYLCASSSPGGSNEAFFGQGTRLTVV.

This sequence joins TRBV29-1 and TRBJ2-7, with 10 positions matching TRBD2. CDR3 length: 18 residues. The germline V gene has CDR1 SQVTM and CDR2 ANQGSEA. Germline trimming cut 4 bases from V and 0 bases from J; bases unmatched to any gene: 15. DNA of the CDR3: TGCAGCGTTGGGGGGGTTGGTTCTAGCGGGAGAAGCTCCTACGAGCAGTACTTC. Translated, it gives CSVGGVGSSGRSSYEQYF.

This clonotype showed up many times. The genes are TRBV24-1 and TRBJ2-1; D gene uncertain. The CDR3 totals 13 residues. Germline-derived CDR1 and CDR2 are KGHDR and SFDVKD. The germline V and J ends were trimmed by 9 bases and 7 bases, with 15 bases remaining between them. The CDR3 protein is CATATSAWNEQFF. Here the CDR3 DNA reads TGTGCCACCGCGACATCCGCCTGGAATGAGCAGTTCTTC.

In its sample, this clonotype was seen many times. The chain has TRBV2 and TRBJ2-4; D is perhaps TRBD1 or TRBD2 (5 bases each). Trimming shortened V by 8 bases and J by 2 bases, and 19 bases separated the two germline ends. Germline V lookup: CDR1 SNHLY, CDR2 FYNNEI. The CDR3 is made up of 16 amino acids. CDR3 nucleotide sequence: TGTGCCAGCGTAAGGGACCGCCCGTCCCCCAAAAACATTCAGTACTTC. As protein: CASVRDRPSPKNIQYF.